The present T cell receptor beta chain was sequenced within a study of CD8+ T cells in alopecia areata. Study-wide findings and caveats: Tissue-resident alphabeta T cells belonging to normal skin likewise get sequenced within scalp specimens. More clonal than normal scalp was lesional scalp, particularly alopecia totalis/universalis.

Only a few counts were recorded for this clone. The antigen is undetermined. Isolated RNA was reverse transcribed into cDNA used as the sequencing template. Profiled with immunoSEQ multiplex PCR; TCRdb holds only in-frame clones, not every one. The data hold 150,000 to 200,000 clones, with about 60% observed a single time. Germline V CDR1 and CDR2: SGHDN, FVKESK. The CDR3 sequence is 12 residues long. Trimming left V 1 base short and J 6 bases short, with 7 bases between. Treatment denoted: oral pan-JAK inhibitor, 5-10 mg twice daily. This sequence was found in a human donor with alopecia areata. The sequences come from CD8+ T cells sorted from blood, collected at week 24, from a patient treated with tofacitinib. The chain carries TRBV14 and TRBJ2-7; D uncertain. The CDR3 DNA reads TGTGCCAGCAGCCAAGGGTCCAGCGAGCAGTACTTC. This gives the protein CASSQGSSEQYF.